This T cell receptor (beta chain) came from a study of T cell responses to AZD1222 COVID-19 vaccine. Study-level points and caveats: Researchers took repertoire samples only after the peak T cell response had come.

The CDR3 is 15 amino acids. From germline, CDR1 is SGHRS and CDR2 YFSETQ. With 0 bases removed from V and 13 bases from J, the gap between germline ends came to 22 bases. Details on this clone: What it binds is not known.

Method: immunoSEQ multiplex PCR; TCRdb's copy keeps in-frame clones and lacks some. Of roughly 150,000 clones in the sample, approximately 88% were seen once. This sample comprised peripheral blood, obtained 28 days after the second AZD1222 dose. The receptor comes from an adult who received the AZD1222 COVID-19 vaccine. The chain employs TRBV5-1 and TRBJ1-1; D is unresolved. DNA for the CDR3: TGCGCCAGCAGCTTGGGGCACCGTAACCCCGGAGATGTTTTCTTT. This codes for CASSLGHRNPGDVFF.